One T cell receptor (beta chain) is described in this entry. Its cognate antigen is unknown. The data stem from a study of cytomegalovirus exposure and HLA in healthy donors. Both 60 Vbeta primers and 13 Jbeta primers went into the PCR. The assay was immunoSEQ multiplex PCR, and TCRdb's table has in-frame clones only and misses some. The table records 45,000 to 60,000 clones, about three quarters of them present only once. Study outcomes and limitations: For TCR beta chains, V- and J-gene trimming was later linked to a missense DCLRE1C variant. The number of N-insertions in an Asian-associated ancestry cluster was reportedly below the approximately 680-donor mean in a later analysis. It was approximately 150 TCR beta chains that were listed as cytomegalovirus-associated. TCR beta sequences numbering more than 15,000 were associated with HLA alleles at 0.05 false discovery rate in a later analysis.

The V segment lost 0 bases and the J segment 5 bases; nucleotides outside the gene matches: 6. This CDR3 is built from 16 residues. Germline-derived CDR1 and CDR2 are LGHNT and FRNRAP. The chain employs TRBV12-5 and TRBJ2-2; 7 nucleotides align to TRBD2. The sample taken for sequencing was PBMCs. The clonotype originates from a woman aged 45-65 years in good health and CMV-seronegative. The CDR3 protein is CASGLVRGSGTGELFF. CDR3 nucleotide sequence: TGTGCTAGTGGTTTGGTACGAGGTAGCGGGACCGGGGAGCTGTTTTTT. Based on the CDR3 plus reference TRBV12-5 and TRBJ2-2, the full variable domain is DARVTQTPRHKVTEMGQEVTMRCQPILGHNTVFWYRQTMMQGLELLAYFRNRAPLDDSGMPKDRFSAEMPDATLATLKIQPSEPRDSAVYFCASGLVRGSGTGELFFGEGSRLTVL.